This passage covers 30 T cell receptor beta chains from one sample sequenced in a study of metastatic and nonmetastatic thyroid tumors. TCRdb reanalyzed the PCR reads via MiXCR. In the table there are about 6,600 clones, around a third of which are singletons. All patients reached thyroid surgery having received no treatment beforehand. The sample comprised adjacent normal tissue. These TCRs come from a female donor with papillary thyroid cancer or a benign thyroid nodule (not recorded which). Some clones in this sample may be carry-over from other donors' samples.

The chain couples TRBV5-1 to TRBJ2-5, with 8 bases that match TRBD2. Germline lookup yields CDR1 SGHRS and CDR2 YFSETQ. V lost 2 bases and J lost 1; bases outside the gene matches: 4. The CDR3 has 15 residues. The CDR3 protein is CASSFIGGAQETQYF. The CDR3 DNA reads TGCGCCAGCAGCTTTATCGGGGGGGCCCAAGAGACCCAGTACTTC.

The V and J genes are TRBV5-8 and TRBJ1-1; 7 bases are shared with TRBD1. Germline lookup yields CDR1 SGHTS and CDR2 YDEGEE. Trimming removed 7 bases from V and 3 bases from J; junction bases left unmatched: 6. CDR3 length equals 13 residues. CDR3 sequence reads: CASVWDSHTEAFF. As DNA, the CDR3 is TGTGCCAGCGTCTGGGACAGTCACACTGAAGCTTTCTTT.

Here the CDR3 DNA reads TGTGCCAGCAGCTCCAGCCGGGTCACAGATACGCAGTATTTT. Its protein is CASSSSRVTDTQYF. This rearrangement joins TRBV7-2 to TRBJ2-3, with D hard to call. Germline lookup yields CDR1 SGHTA and CDR2 FQGNSA. Trimming removed 4 bases at V and 2 bases at J, with 10 bases between. The CDR3 runs 14 residues.

This clone was seen a few times. The V gene is TRBV2, the J gene TRBJ2-1, with a tentative D call TRBD1 (5 bases). Germline V lookup: CDR1 SNHLY, CDR2 FYNNEI. The CDR3 is made up of 13 amino acids. V was shortened by 7 bases and J by 1 base, with 8 bases between the two germline ends. CDR3 nucleotides: TGTGCCAGCAAACGGACATCCTACAATGAGCAGTTCTTC. This gives the protein CASKRTSYNEQFF.

The V call is TRBV19, the J call TRBJ1-1; 9 bases match TRBD1. The CDR3 runs to 15 residues. J was trimmed by 2 bases and V by 5 bases; bases with no gene match: 6. Germline CDR1 reads LNHDA; CDR2 reads SQIVND (reference sequence). This CDR3 is CASSPPGQGNTEAFF. CDR3 coding DNA: TGTGCCAGTAGTCCACCGGGACAGGGAAACACTGAAGCTTTCTTT.

The rearrangement links TRBV20-1 to TRBJ2-7, with D tentatively TRBD1 (6 bases). The CDR3 sequence is 13 residues long. Germline lookup yields CDR1 DFQATT and CDR2 SNEGSKA (reference sequence). V lost 3 bases, J lost 2 bases, and 11 bases lay in between. CDR3 sequence reads: CSASPGAAYEQYF. In DNA, the CDR3 is TGCAGTGCTAGCCCAGGGGCCGCCTACGAGCAGTACTTC.

The V gene is TRBV20-1, the J gene TRBJ2-7; maybe TRBD2 (6 bases). CDR3 size: 14 residues. The germline gives CDR1 DFQATT, CDR2 SNEGSKA (reference sequence). V was cut by 5 bases and J by 2 bases, with 16 bases left in between. In DNA form, the CDR3 reads TGCAGTGCTTGGGGGACGCGGGAAACCTACGAGCAGTACTTC. This codes for CSAWGTRETYEQYF.

The chain carries TRBV20-1 and TRBJ2-2; no reliable D call. V was shortened by 0 bases and J by 4 bases, with 15 bases between the two germline ends. CDR1 is DFQATT, CDR2 SNEGSKA, per germline (reference sequence). This CDR3 region has 16 residues. The CDR3: CSARDHNGSPTGELFF. The CDR3 DNA reads TGCAGTGCTAGAGATCATAACGGCAGCCCCACCGGGGAGCTGTTTTTT.

This sequence joins TRBV20-1 and TRBJ2-3; TRBD2 agrees at 12 bases. J lost 9 bases, V lost 0 bases, and 7 bases had no gene match. Germline CDR1 reads DFQATT; CDR2 reads SNEGSKA (reference sequence). The CDR3 has 15 residues. The CDR3 loop reads CSARDDLAGGRTQYF. CDR3 in DNA: TGCAGTGCTAGAGATGATCTAGCGGGAGGGAGGACGCAGTATTTT.

The chain carries TRBV7-2 and TRBJ2-2, with 8 bases aligning to TRBD2. CDR1 SGHTA and CDR2 FQGNSA come from the germline V gene. The CDR3 is 13 amino acids. V trimming: 6 bases; J trimming: 6 bases; junction bases outside the gene matches: 3. This chain's CDR3 is CASSPGGAGELFF. Here the CDR3 DNA reads TGTGCCAGCAGTCCGGGGGGGGCCGGGGAGCTGTTTTTT. The full variable domain, rest sourced from reference TRBV7-2 and TRBJ2-2, is GAGVSQSPSNKVTEKGKDVELRCDPISGHTALYWYRQSLGQGLEFLIYFQGNSAPDKSGLPSDRFSAERTGGSVSTLTIQRTQQEDSAVYLCASSPGGAGELFFGEGSRLTVL.

This clone was found once. The chain has TRBV20-1 and TRBJ2-7; D may be TRBD2 (5 bases). The germline CDR1 and CDR2 sequences are DFQATT and SNEGSKA (reference sequence). The CDR3 runs 15 residues. The CDR3 here is CSKTNLHSTSYEQYF. CDR3 DNA sequence: TGCAGCAAGACTAACCTTCACTCGACCTCCTACGAGCAGTACTTC.

About this clone itself: At one boundary the junction diverges from the germline segment, which might be a read error. The chain combines TRBV11-1 with TRBJ2-5, with D possibly being TRBD2 (6 bases). The germline gives CDR1 SGHAT, CDR2 FQDESV (reference sequence). CDR3 length equals 19 residues. In DNA form, the CDR3 reads TGTGCCAGCAGCTCCATAGGGATCAGAACGGGACTGACCTACAATGAGCAGTCCTTC. Translation: CASSSIGIRTGLTYNEQSF.

The table lists this clone with a few counts. The rearrangement uses TRBV6-1 and TRBJ2-1; D unclear. With 6 bases removed from V and 6 bases from J, the gap between germline ends came to 9 bases. The CDR3 totals 12 residues. Germline CDR1 reads MNHNS; CDR2 reads SASEGT. In DNA form, the CDR3 reads TGTGCCAGCAGAGGGTTAGGCAATGAGCAGTTCTTC. Protein sequence: CASRGLGNEQFF.

The chain uses TRBV5-1 and TRBJ2-1; perhaps TRBD2 as D (6 bases). Trimming removed 0 bases from V and 7 bases from J, with 11 bases in between. Looked up from germline, CDR1 is SGHRS and CDR2 is YFSETQ. The CDR3 is 14 residues long. The CDR3 sequence is CASSLAGGTNEQFF. DNA of the CDR3: TGCGCCAGCAGCTTGGCCGGCGGGACTAATGAGCAGTTCTTC.

CDR3 bases: TGTGCCAGCAGCTTAGCGGGATATTACGAGCAGTACTTC. The encoded protein is CASSLAGYYEQYF. This sequence joins TRBV7-2 and TRBJ2-7, with D uncertain. CDR1 is SGHTA and CDR2 is FQGNSA in the germline V gene. CDR3 length equals 13 residues. The ends were cut back, 0 bases at V and 4 bases at J, with 7 bases in the middle.

CDR3 residues: CASSYSYRGYEQYF. The CDR3 DNA follows: TGTGCCAGCAGTTACTCTTACAGGGGGTACGAGCAGTACTTC. The chain uses TRBV6-6 and TRBJ2-7, with 8 positions matching TRBD1. After removal of 0 bases from V and 4 bases from J, the junction contained 2 bases not matched to a gene. Germline V gene data show CDR1 as MNHNY and CDR2 as SVGAGI (reference sequence). The CDR3 spans 14 residues.

The chain recombines TRBV28 with TRBJ2-1; 13 bases fit TRBD2. Trimming took 2 bases from V and 10 from J; bases not matched to a gene: 8. CDR1 is MDHEN, CDR2 SYDVKM, per germline. CDR3 length: 16 residues. The CDR3, as DNA: TGTGCCAGCAGTTTAATGGGACTAGCGGGATCAGGGGAGCAGTTCTTC. Protein product: CASSLMGLAGSGEQFF. The whole variable domain, remainder taken from reference TRBV28 and TRBJ2-1, is DVKVTQSSRYLVKRTGEKVFLECVQDMDHENMFWYRQDPGLGLRLIYFSYDVKMKEKGDIPEGYSVSREKKERFSLILESASTNQTSMYLCASSLMGLAGSGEQFFGPGTRLTVL.

The rearrangement links TRBV7-3 to TRBJ2-3; D might be TRBD1 or TRBD2, each matching 5 bases. Germline CDR1 SGHTA, CDR2 FQGTGA. There are 14 residues in the CDR3. V lost 2 bases and J 1 base, leaving 7 bases between the germline ends. The CDR3 sequence: CASSLLGGTDTQYF. CDR3 bases: TGTGCCAGCAGCTTATTGGGGGGCACAGATACGCAGTATTTT.

This clone was counted between two and nine times. The sample contains more than one DNA sequence encoding this CDR3. The J gene is TRBJ1-2, the V gene TRBV19, with D maybe TRBD1 (6 bases). The germline V gene encodes CDR1 LNHDA and CDR2 SQIVND (reference sequence). Trimming took 4 bases from V and 0 from J, leaving 12 bases between them. The CDR3 length is 15 residues. CDR3 sequence (DNA): TGTGCCAGTAGTAGGCCGGGGGCCGCTAACTATGGCTACACCTTC. Its protein is CASSRPGAANYGYTF.

J is TRBJ2-1 and V is TRBV7-3, with no clear D. The ends were cut back, 2 bases at V and 8 bases at J, with 16 bases in the middle. The CDR3 extends over 15 amino acids. Germline CDR1 is SGHTA and CDR2 is FQGTGA. The CDR3 here is CASSLGSWIGHEQFF. The DNA of the CDR3 is TGTGCCAGCAGCTTAGGGTCTTGGATCGGACATGAGCAGTTCTTC.

This clone was counted a single time. The chain combines TRBV20-1 with TRBJ2-7; no clear D. The CDR3 contains 11 residues. The germline gives CDR1 DFQATT, CDR2 SNEGSKA (reference sequence). Between the trimmed V and J ends, which lost 5 bases and 0 bases, there was a span of 5 bases. The CDR3 DNA is TGCAGTGCTTATAACTCCTACGAGCAGTACTTC. This codes for CSAYNSYEQYF.

V and J are TRBV11-3 and TRBJ2-1; 8 positions match TRBD1. Germline V lookup: CDR1 SGHNT, CDR2 YENEEA. The CDR3 covers 13 residues. Germline trimming cut 5 bases from V and 7 bases from J; bases unmatched to any gene: 4. This CDR3 is CASSPGGWNEQFF. CDR3 sequence (DNA): TGTGCCAGCAGCCCAGGGGGCTGGAATGAGCAGTTCTTC.

This clone has only a few counts. V usage is TRBV20-1 and J usage is TRBJ1-5; D is uncertain. This CDR3 is built from 16 residues. CDR1 is DFQATT, CDR2 SNEGSKA, per germline (reference sequence). V lost 5 bases and J 0 bases, leaving 17 bases between the germline ends. The CDR3 DNA sequence: TGCAGTGCTTCAATACCAGAGATTTATAGCAATCAGCCCCAGCATTTT. This encodes CSASIPEIYSNQPQHF.

This clone has more than one count but fewer than ten. The J gene is TRBJ2-2, the V gene TRBV10-3, with 7 bases that match TRBD2. In germline, CDR1 is ENHRY, CDR2 SYGVKD. The CDR3 consists of 14 residues. V lost 6 bases and J lost 6; bases outside the gene matches: 7. CDR3 in DNA: TGTGCCATCAGCCCTAGCGGCGTAGCCGGGGAGCTGTTTTTT. Translating gives CAISPSGVAGELFF.

The chain joins TRBV12-3 or TRBV12-4 to TRBJ2-3, with 7 bases that match TRBD1. This CDR3 has 16 amino acids. Trimming cost V 3 bases and J 2 bases; bases outside gene matches: 8. The CDR3 is CASSLQGELTTDTQYF. CDR3 coding DNA: TGTGCCAGCAGTTTGCAGGGGGAGTTGACCACAGATACGCAGTATTTT.

Judged by abundance, this clone is medium-sized (0.01 to 0.1%). The genes are TRBV4-2 and TRBJ2-2, with D unclear. V was clipped by 1 base and J by 4 bases, with 16 bases between them. This CDR3 comprises 17 residues. CDR1 and CDR2 (germline): LGHNA, YNFKEQ. In nucleotides, the CDR3 is TGTGCCAGCAGCCAAGCCGGTGGGCCTGTGGGCACCGGGGAGCTGTTTTTT. It specifies CASSQAGGPVGTGELFF.

V is TRBV18 and J is TRBJ1-1; D is ambiguous. V was pared by 3 bases and J by 4 bases, with 12 bases between. Germline CDR1 and CDR2: KGHSH and LQKENI. The CDR3 consists of 14 residues. The CDR3 region has the DNA TGTGCCAGCTCACCTATCGTACAGTCCACTGAAGCTTTCTTT. Amino acids: CASSPIVQSTEAFF.

This clone was counted only a few times. The chain combines TRBV7-3 with TRBJ2-1, with D possibly TRBD1 on 6 matching bases. This CDR3 region has 12 residues. CDR1 is SGHTA, CDR2 FQGTGA, per germline. V lost 4 bases to trimming and J lost 9 bases, with 10 bases between them. CDR3 in amino acids: CASSYIGGEQFF. For the CDR3, the DNA is TGTGCCAGCAGCTATATAGGGGGTGAGCAGTTCTTC.

This clone was observed a few times. The rearrangement joins TRBV25-1 to TRBJ2-7; tentatively, D is TRBD1 or TRBD2 (5 bases each). The V gene's germline CDR1 is MGHDK and CDR2 SYGVNS. The CDR3 consists of 14 residues. V lost 8 bases and J lost 1, with 15 bases in between. CDR3 sequence reads: CASEGPGRSYEQYF. CDR3 nucleotide sequence: TGTGCCAGCGAGGGGCCAGGACGTTCCTACGAGCAGTACTTC.

This clone has a handful of counts. The rearrangement uses TRBV24-1 and TRBJ2-2; 7 bases agree with TRBD2. The CDR3 runs 15 residues. Germline V gene lookup returns CDR1 KGHDR and CDR2 SFDVKD. After removal of 7 bases from V and 0 bases from J, the junction contained 4 bases not matched to a gene. The CDR3, as DNA: TGTGCCACCAGGAGCGGGGTAACGAACACCGGGGAGCTGTTTTTT. As protein: CATRSGVTNTGELFF.